These 6 T cell receptor beta chains were all obtained from the same sample, sequenced in a study of T-cell memory formation after mild COVID-19. TCRdb independently ran MiXCR on the 5' RACE reads; one entry per CDR3 protein. The repertoire holds roughly 280,000 distinct CDR3 sequences, over 7% seen once, with around a fifth in the top ten. Sequenced input: PBMCs or a T cell subset sorted from them (not recorded which). The source is a man aged 18 to 30 who had mild COVID-19 (a few samples of this study predate the infection). Cell type and time point are not known.

The V gene is TRBV7-2, the J gene TRBJ1-5; no definite D call. Per germline, CDR1 SGHTA and CDR2 FQGNSA. Trimming cost V 2 bases and J 5 bases, with 7 bases left between them. This CDR3 contains 13 residues. DNA of the CDR3: TGTGCCAGCAGCTTAAGGACGGATCAGCCCCAGCATTTT. This gives the protein CASSLRTDQPQHF.

The sample holds a few counts of this clonotype. The rearrangement uses TRBV5-6 and TRBJ2-2; perhaps TRBD2 as D (5 bases). This CDR3 is built from 12 residues. V gave up 2 bases and J gave up 10 bases, with 9 bases separating them. Per the germline V gene, CDR1 is SGHDT and CDR2 is YYEEEE. CDR3 in amino acids: CASSLGGVELFF. The CDR3 region has the DNA TGTGCCAGCAGCTTAGGAGGCGTGGAGCTGTTTTTT.

This clonotype came up a few times. The rearrangement joins TRBV7-9 to TRBJ2-1; 13 nucleotides match TRBD2. CDR1 and CDR2 (germline): SEHNR, FQNEAQ (reference sequence). The CDR3 has 15 residues. V lost 5 bases, J lost 5 bases, and 3 bases stayed unmatched. This CDR3 is CASSRLAGGHNEQFF. Written as DNA, the CDR3 is TGTGCCAGCAGCCGACTAGCGGGGGGCCACAATGAGCAGTTCTTC.

This clonotype was seen a handful of times. This chain joins TRBV27 and TRBJ2-5; TRBD1 aligns across 7 bases. V shed 3 bases, J shed 3 bases, and the junction held 7 bases outside the gene matches. This CDR3 spans 15 amino acids. Germline V lookup: CDR1 MNHEY, CDR2 SMNVEV (reference sequence). The CDR3 region is CASSFRDSAEETQYF. CDR3 nucleotides: TGTGCCAGCAGTTTCCGGGACAGCGCCGAAGAGACCCAGTACTTC.

V usage is TRBV12-3 or TRBV12-4 and J usage is TRBJ1-4, with D tentatively TRBD1 (5 bases). The CDR3 consists of 12 residues. Trimming left V 4 bases short and J 7 bases short, with 7 bases between. CDR3 in DNA: TGTGCCAGCAGTTCGGGGCGTGAAAAACTGTTTTTT. Translation gives CASSSGREKLFF.

This clonotype was observed a handful of times. The chain uses TRBV4-1 and TRBJ2-1, with 7 bases that match TRBD1. Germline lookup yields CDR1 MGHRA and CDR2 YSYEKL. The trim removed 4 bases at V and 0 bases at J, leaving 6 bases unmatched. The length of the CDR3 is 16 residues. The CDR3 sequence is CASSRPQGSSYNEQFF. CDR3 coding DNA: TGCGCCAGCAGCCGACCACAGGGGAGCTCCTACAATGAGCAGTTCTTC.